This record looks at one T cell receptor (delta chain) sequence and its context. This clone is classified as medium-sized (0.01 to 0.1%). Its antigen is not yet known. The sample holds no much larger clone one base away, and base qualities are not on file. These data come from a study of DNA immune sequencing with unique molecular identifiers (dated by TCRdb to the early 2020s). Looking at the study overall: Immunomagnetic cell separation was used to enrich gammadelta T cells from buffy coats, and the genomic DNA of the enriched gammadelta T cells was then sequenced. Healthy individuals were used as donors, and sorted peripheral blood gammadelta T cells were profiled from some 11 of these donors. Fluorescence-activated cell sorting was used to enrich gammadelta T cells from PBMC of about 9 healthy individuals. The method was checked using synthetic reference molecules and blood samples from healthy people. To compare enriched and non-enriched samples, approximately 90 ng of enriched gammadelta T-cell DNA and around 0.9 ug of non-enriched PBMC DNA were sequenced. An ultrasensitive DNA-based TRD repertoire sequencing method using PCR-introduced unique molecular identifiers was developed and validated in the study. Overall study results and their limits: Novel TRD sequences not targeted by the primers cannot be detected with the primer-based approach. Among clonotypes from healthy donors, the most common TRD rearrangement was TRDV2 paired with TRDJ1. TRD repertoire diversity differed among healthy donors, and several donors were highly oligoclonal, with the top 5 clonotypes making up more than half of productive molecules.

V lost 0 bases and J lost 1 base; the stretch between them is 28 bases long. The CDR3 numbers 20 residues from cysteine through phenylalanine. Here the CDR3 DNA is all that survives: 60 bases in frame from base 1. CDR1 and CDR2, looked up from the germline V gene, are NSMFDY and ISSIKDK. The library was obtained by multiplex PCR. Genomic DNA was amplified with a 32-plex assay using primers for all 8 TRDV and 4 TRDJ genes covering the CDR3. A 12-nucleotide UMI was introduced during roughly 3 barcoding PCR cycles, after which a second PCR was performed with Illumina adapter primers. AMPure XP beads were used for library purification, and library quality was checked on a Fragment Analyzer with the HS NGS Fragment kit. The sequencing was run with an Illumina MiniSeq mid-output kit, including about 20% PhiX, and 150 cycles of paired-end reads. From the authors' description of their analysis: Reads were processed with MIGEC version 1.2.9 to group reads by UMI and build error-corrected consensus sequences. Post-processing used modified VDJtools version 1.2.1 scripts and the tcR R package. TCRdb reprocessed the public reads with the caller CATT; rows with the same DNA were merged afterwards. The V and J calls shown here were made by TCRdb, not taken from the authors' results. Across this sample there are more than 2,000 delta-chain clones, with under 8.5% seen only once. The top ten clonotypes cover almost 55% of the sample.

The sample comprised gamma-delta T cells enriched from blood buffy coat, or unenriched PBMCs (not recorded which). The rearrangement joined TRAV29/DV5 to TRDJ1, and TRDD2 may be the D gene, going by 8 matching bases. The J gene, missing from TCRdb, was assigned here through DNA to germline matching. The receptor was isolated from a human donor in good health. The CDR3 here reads CAASVFLPLVGDRGTDKLIF. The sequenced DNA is TGTGCAGCAAGCGTCTTCCTACCTCTAGTAGGGGATAGGGGCACCGATAAACTCATCTTT. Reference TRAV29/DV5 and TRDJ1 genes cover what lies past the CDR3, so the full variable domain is DQQVKQNSPSLSVQEGRISILNCDYTNSMFDYFLWYKKYPAEGPTFLISISSIKDKNEDGRFTVFLNKSAKHLSLHIVPSQPGDSAVYFCAASVFLPLVGDRGTDKLIFGKGTRVTVEP.